Below, one TCR beta chain is given with its context. CDR3 length: 14 amino acids. Trimming removed 4 bases at V and 2 bases at J, with 11 bases between. The germline V gene encodes CDR1 KGHDR and CDR2 SFDVKD. Generated by immunoSEQ multiplex PCR, the TCRdb table keeps only in-frame clones and is missing some. The sample consists of approximately 150,000 clones, over 80% of them appearing once. This sample is drawn from a study of blood T cell repertoires in COVID-19. This sequence was found in a woman in her sixties or seventies with acute or convalescent COVID-19. The sequencing input was peripheral blood. The gene calls are TRBV24-1 and TRBJ2-7; no clear D. The DNA of the CDR3 is TGTGCCACCAGTGAAGGAGCATTCACCTACGAGCAGTACTTC. The encoded protein is CATSEGAFTYEQYF.